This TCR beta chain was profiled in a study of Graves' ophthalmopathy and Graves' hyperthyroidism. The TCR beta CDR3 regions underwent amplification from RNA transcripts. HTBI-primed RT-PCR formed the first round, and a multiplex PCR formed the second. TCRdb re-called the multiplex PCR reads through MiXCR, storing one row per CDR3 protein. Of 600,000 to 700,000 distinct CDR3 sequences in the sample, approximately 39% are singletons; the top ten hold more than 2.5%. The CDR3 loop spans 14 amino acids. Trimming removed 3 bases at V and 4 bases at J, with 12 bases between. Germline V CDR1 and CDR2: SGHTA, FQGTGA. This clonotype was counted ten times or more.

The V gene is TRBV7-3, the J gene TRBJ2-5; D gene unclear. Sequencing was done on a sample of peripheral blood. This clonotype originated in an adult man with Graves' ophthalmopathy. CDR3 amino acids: CASSLYGSGETQYF. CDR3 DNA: TGTGCCAGCAGCTTGTACGGATCGGGAGAGACCCAGTACTTC.